The 3 T cell receptor beta chains below all came from one sample that was sequenced in a study of spatial heterogeneity in lung cancer. Study-wide results and caveats: Tumoral mutation counts were tracked by counts of expanded intratumoral alpha and beta TCRs.

One entry per CDR3 protein results from TCRdb running MiXCR on the 5' RACE reads. This table holds 8,000 or so distinct CDR3 sequences, roughly an eighth found once. Their antigens remain unidentified. The time point was: sample taken at primary tumor resection. The material sequenced was lung tumor tissue, taken at surgery. The receptors were gathered from a male donor with early-stage non-small cell lung cancer.

This clonotype is termed medium-sized. A library prepared for alpha chains yielded this beta chain as an off-target read; its size is of little meaning. The rearrangement links TRBV20-1 to TRBJ1-4, with D possibly being TRBD1 (5 bases). The CDR3 spans 14 residues. V shed 2 bases and J shed 12 bases, with 19 bases lying between them. CDR1 is DFQATT and CDR2 is SNEGSKA in the germline V gene (reference sequence). The CDR3 DNA reads as TGCAGTGCTAGACCCCTTGAGTCCTGGGGGGAACTGTTTTTT. It is translated as CSARPLESWGELFF.

As to this clonotype: The library was designed around alpha chains, so this beta chain is a stray read whose abundance carries little weight. This chain joins TRBV11-1 and TRBJ2-3, with 11 bases identical to TRBD2. This CDR3 has 15 residues. The V gene's germline CDR1 is SGHAT and CDR2 FQDESV (reference sequence). V gave up 8 bases and J gave up 3 bases; unmatched junction bases: 7. CDR3 sequence: CASGFSGGETDTQYF. CDR3 sequence (DNA): TGTGCCAGCGGATTTAGCGGGGGGGAGACAGATACGCAGTATTTT.

This clonotype has ten or more counts. A junction end diverges from the germline sequence, so it may reflect a read error. As an off-target read in a library built for alpha chains, this beta chain has a frequency of little significance. The chain recombines TRBV5-1 with TRBJ2-7, with 7 positions matching TRBD2. The CDR3 has 15 residues. Per the germline V gene, CDR1 is SGHRS and CDR2 is YFSETQ. The CDR3 protein is CASSLGGTDIYEQYF. In nucleotides, the CDR3 is TGCGCCAGCAGTTTGGGGGGGACGGATATCTACGAGCAGTACTTC. Drawing the rest from reference TRBV5-1 and TRBJ2-7, the complete variable domain is KAGVTQTPRYLIKTRGQQVTLSCSPISGHRSVSWYQQTPGQGLQFLFEYFSETQRNKGNFPGRFSGRQFSNSRSEMNVSTLELGDSALYLCASSLGGTDIYEQYFGPGTRLTVT.